Described below is a single T cell receptor (beta chain) sequence and its context. Its antigen is unknown. The repertoire was sequenced with immunoSEQ multiplex PCR; TCRdb's copy has only in-frame clones and lacks some. The sample includes more than 95,000 clones, about 94% of them seen just once. This sample stems from a study of cytomegalovirus exposure and HLA in healthy donors. Germline loops: CDR1 SGHTA, CDR2 FQGTGA. The length of the CDR3 is 17 residues. V was cut by 5 bases and J by 5 bases, with 21 bases left in between. General observations from the study: The study put some 150 TCR beta chains on its list as cytomegalovirus-associated.

Material: PBMCs. This receptor was obtained from a woman under 30 in good health and CMV-seronegative. The rearrangement joins TRBV7-3 to TRBJ2-2, with a possible D match to TRBD2 (7 bases). Here the CDR3 DNA reads TGTGCCAGCAGCCCAGATGAGGGGGGGGCTCTGACCGGGGAGCTGTTTTTT. This translates into CASSPDEGGALTGELFF.